This T cell receptor (beta chain) was identified during a study of blood T cell repertoires in COVID-19. Study as a whole: COVID-19 samples from acute and convalescent phases originated in the United States, Italy and Spain. T cells, B-cell-depleted T cells, or PBMCs supplied cDNA or gDNA.

Generated by immunoSEQ multiplex PCR, the TCRdb table keeps only in-frame clones and is missing some. The repertoire includes just under 350,000 clones, approximately 82% of them detected once, and just under 3% sits in the top ten. CDR3 length: 12 amino acids. Germline V gene lookup returns CDR1 SGHTA and CDR2 FQGNSA. V shed 4 bases and J shed 6 bases, with 8 bases lying between them. This TCR derives from a man in his thirties or forties with active or convalescent COVID-19. This chain uses TRBV7-2 with TRBJ2-3; D uncertain. Material for sequencing was peripheral blood. The CDR3 nucleotides are TGTGCCAGCAGCTCTAGTCGGGATACGCAGTATTTT. This translates into CASSSSRDTQYF.